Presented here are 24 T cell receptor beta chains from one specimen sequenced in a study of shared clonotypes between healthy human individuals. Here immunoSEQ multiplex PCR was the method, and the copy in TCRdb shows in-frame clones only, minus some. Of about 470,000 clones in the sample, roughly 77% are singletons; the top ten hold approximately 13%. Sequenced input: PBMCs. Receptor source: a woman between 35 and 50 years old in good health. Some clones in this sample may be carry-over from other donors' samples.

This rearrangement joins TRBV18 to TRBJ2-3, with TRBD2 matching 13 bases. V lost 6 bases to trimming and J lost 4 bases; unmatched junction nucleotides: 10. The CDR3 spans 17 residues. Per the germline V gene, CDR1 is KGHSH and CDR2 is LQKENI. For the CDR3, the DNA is TGTGCCAGCTCCCCCAGGACTAGCGGGAGTTTGCCAGATACGCAGTATTTT. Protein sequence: CASSPRTSGSLPDTQYF.

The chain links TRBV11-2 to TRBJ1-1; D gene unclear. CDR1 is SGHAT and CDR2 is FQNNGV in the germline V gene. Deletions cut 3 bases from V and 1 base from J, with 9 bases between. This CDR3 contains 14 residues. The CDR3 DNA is TGTGCCAGCAGCTTTAATGTTGGGAACACTGAAGCTTTCTTT. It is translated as CASSFNVGNTEAFF.

The CDR3 region is CASSYSFGNQETQYF. The CDR3, as DNA: TGTGCCAGCAGTTACTCGTTCGGTAACCAAGAGACCCAGTACTTC. The chain links TRBV6-5 to TRBJ2-5, with D unresolved. The CDR3 sequence is 15 residues long. Germline CDR1 reads MNHEY; CDR2 reads SVGAGI. Between the trimmed V and J ends, which lost 0 bases and 0 bases, there was a span of 8 bases.

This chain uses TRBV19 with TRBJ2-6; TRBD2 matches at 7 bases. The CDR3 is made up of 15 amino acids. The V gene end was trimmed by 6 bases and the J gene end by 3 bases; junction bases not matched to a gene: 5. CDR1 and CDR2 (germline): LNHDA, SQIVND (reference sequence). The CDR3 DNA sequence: TGTGCCAGTAGCTGGGGAGGGCTTGGGGCCAACGTCCTGACTTTC. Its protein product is CASSWGGLGANVLTF.

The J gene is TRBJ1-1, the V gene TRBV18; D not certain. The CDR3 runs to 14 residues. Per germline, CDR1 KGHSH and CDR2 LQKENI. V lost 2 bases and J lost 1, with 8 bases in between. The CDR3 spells CASSPSGENTEAFF. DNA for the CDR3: TGTGCCAGCTCACCATCAGGCGAGAACACTGAAGCTTTCTTT. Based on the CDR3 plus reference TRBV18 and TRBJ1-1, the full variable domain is NAGVMQNPRHLVRRRGQEARLRCSPMKGHSHVYWYRQLPEEGLKFMVYLQKENIIDESGMPKERFSAEFPKEGPSILRIQQVVRGDSAAYFCASSPSGENTEAFFGQGTRLTVV.

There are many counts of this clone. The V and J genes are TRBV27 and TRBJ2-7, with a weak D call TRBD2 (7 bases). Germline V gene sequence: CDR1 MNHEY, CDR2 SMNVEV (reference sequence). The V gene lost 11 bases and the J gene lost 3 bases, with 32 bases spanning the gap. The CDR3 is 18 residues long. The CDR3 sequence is CASTKGQGSYGRSYEQYF. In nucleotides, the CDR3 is TGTGCCTCTACAAAAGGCCAGGGGAGCTACGGGAGGAGCTACGAGCAGTACTTC.

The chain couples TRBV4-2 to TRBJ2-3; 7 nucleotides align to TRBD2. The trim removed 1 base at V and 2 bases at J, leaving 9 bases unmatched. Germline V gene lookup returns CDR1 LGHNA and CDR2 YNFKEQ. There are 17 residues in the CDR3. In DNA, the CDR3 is TGTGCCAGCAGCCAAGTCCGGCTAGCGGAACACACAGATACGCAGTATTTT. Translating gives CASSQVRLAEHTDTQYF.

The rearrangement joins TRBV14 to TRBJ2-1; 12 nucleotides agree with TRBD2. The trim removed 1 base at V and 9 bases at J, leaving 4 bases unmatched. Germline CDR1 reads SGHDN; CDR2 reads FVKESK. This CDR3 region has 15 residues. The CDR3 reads CASSQGTSGIAEQFF. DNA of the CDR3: TGTGCCAGCAGCCAAGGGACTAGCGGGATCGCTGAGCAGTTCTTC.

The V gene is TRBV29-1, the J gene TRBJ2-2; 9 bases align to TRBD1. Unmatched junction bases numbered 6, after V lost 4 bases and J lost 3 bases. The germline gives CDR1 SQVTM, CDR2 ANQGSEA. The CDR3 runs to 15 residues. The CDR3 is CSVAGGQGYTGELFF. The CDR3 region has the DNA TGCAGCGTTGCCGGGGGACAGGGTTACACCGGGGAGCTGTTTTTT.

CDR3 residues: CAWSVSRQNNQPQHF. CDR3 nucleotide sequence: TGTGCCTGGAGTGTATCGAGACAGAACAATCAGCCCCAGCATTTT. V is TRBV30 and J is TRBJ1-5, with a possible D match to TRBD1 (5 bases). Looked up from germline, CDR1 is GTSNPN and CDR2 is SVGIG (reference sequence). V was cut by 0 bases and J by 3 bases, with 12 bases left in between. The CDR3 has 15 amino acids.

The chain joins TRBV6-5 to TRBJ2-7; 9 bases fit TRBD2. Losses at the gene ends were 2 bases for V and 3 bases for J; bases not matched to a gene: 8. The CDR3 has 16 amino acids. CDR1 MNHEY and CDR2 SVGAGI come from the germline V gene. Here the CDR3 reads CASSYAAGGNLYEQYF. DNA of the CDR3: TGTGCCAGCAGTTACGCGGCGGGAGGGAACCTCTACGAGCAGTACTTC.

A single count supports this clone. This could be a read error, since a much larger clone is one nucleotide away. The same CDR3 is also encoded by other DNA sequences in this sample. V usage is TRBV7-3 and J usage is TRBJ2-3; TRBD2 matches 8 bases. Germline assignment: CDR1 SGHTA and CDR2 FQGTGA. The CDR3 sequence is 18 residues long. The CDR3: CASSLRGRLATFTDTQYF. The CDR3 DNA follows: TGTGCCAGCAGCTTACGGGGTAGACTAGCGACCTTCACAGACACGCAGTATTTT.

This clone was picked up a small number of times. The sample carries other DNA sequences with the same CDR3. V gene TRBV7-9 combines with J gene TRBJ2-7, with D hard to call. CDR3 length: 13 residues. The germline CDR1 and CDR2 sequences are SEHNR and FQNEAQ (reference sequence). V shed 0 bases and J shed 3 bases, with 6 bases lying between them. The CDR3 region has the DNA TGTGCCAGCAGCTTAGCTGCGTTCTACGAGCAGTACTTC. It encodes CASSLAAFYEQYF.

The CDR3 is CASRTGGSPLHF. In DNA, the CDR3 is TGTGCCAGCAGGACAGGGGGTTCACCCCTCCACTTT. The chain combines TRBV27 with TRBJ1-6; 9 positions agree with TRBD1. Germline values: CDR1 MNHEY, CDR2 SMNVEV (reference sequence). The CDR3 is 12 amino acids. V lost 6 bases to trimming and J lost 9 bases; unmatched junction nucleotides: 0.

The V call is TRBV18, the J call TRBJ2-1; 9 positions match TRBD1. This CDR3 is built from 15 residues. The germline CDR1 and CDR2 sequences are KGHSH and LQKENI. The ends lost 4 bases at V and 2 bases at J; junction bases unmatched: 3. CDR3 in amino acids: CASSLGQGTYNEQFF. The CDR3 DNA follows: TGTGCCAGCTCACTGGGACAGGGCACCTACAATGAGCAGTTCTTC.

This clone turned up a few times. CDR3 coding DNA: TGTGCCAGCAGCCATGGTCCTGAATCTGTAGGCTACACCTTC. It specifies CASSHGPESVGYTF. The V and J genes are TRBV7-2 and TRBJ1-2, with D uncertain. Trimming shortened V by 5 bases and J by 8 bases, and 18 bases separated the two germline ends. The CDR3 is 14 amino acids. Germline V CDR1 and CDR2: SGHTA, FQGNSA.

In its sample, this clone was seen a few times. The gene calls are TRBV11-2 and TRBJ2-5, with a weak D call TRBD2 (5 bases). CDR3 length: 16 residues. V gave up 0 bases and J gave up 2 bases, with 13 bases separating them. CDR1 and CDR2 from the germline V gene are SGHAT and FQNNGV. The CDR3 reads CASSLEFLPGQETQYF. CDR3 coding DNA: TGTGCCAGCAGCTTAGAATTTCTGCCGGGACAAGAGACCCAGTACTTC. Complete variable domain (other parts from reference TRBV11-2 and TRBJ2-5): EAGVAQSPRYKIIEKRQSVAFWCNPISGHATLYWYQQILGQGPKLLIQFQNNGVVDDSQLPKDRFSAERLKGVDSTLKIQPAKLEDSAVYLCASSLEFLPGQETQYFGPGTRLLVL.

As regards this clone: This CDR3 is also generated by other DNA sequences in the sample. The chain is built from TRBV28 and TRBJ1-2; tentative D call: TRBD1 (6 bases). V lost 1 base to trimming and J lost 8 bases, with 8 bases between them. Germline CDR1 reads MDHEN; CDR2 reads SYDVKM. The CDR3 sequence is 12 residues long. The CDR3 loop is CASSLLGGGYTF. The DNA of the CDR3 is TGTGCCAGCAGTTTATTGGGGGGCGGCTACACCTTC.

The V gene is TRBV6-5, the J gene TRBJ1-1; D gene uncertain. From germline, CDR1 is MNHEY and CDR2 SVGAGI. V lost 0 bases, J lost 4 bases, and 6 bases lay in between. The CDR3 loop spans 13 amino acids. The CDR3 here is CASSYSVGTEAFF. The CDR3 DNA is TGTGCCAGCAGTTACTCGGTTGGCACTGAAGCTTTCTTT.

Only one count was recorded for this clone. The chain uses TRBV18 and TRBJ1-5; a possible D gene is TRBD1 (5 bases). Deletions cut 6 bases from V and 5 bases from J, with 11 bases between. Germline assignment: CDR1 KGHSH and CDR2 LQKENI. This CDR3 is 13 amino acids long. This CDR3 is CASSRRGDQPQHF. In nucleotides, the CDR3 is TGTGCCAGCTCCCGGCGGGGGGATCAGCCCCAGCATTTT. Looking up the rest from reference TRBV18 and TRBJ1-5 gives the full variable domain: NAGVMQNPRHLVRRRGQEARLRCSPMKGHSHVYWYRQLPEEGLKFMVYLQKENIIDESGMPKERFSAEFPKEGPSILRIQQVVRGDSAAYFCASSRRGDQPQHFGDGTRLSIL.

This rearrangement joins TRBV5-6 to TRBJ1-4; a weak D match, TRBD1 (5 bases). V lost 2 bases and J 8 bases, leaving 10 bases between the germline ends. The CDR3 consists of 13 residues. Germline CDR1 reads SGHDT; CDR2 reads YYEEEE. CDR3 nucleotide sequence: TGTGCCAGCAGCTTTAATGGGGGAGAAAAACTGTTTTTT. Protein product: CASSFNGGEKLFF.

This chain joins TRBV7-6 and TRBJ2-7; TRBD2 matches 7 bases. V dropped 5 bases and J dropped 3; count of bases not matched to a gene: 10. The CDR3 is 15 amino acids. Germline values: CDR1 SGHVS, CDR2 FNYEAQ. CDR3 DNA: TGTGCCAGCAGCCAGCCGGGACTAAATAACTACGAGCAGTACTTC. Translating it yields CASSQPGLNNYEQYF.

The CDR3 nucleotides read TGTGCCAGCAGTGAAAGTCCGCATATATTCTCTGGGACTAGCGGATACAATGAGCAGTTCTTC. Translated, it gives CASSESPHIFSGTSGYNEQFF. V gene TRBV6-1 combines with J gene TRBJ2-1; TRBD2 matches 11 bases. The CDR3 is 21 residues long. Germline CDR1 MNHNS, CDR2 SASEGT. Trimming cost V 2 bases and J 4 bases; bases outside gene matches: 19.

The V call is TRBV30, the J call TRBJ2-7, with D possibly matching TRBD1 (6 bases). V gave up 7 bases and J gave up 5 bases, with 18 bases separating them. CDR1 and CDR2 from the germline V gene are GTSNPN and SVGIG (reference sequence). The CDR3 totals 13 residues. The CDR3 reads CAYDSGASHEQYF. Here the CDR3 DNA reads TGTGCCTACGATTCAGGGGCGAGCCACGAGCAGTACTTC.